Detailed here is one TCR beta chain. Antigen unknown. The sample is drawn from a study of response to subunit inactivated influenza vaccine. Study conclusions and caveats: There was a suggestion from the authors that each seasonal influenza vaccination recruits few new T cells.

Each CDR3 protein is one row after TCRdb ran MiXCR on the RT-PCR reads. This repertoire shows approximately 520,000 distinct CDR3 sequences, 16% found once; its top ten account for less than 4%. The sequence came from a man in his fifties or sixties who received an inactivated influenza vaccine. The sample consisted of CD4+ T cells sorted from PBMCs, taken around 25 months after vaccination.

The CDR3 DNA reads TGTGCCAGCAGGCCGGGACAGGGTAGAGCTTTCTTT. Residues: CASRPGQGRAFF. The chain has TRBV12-3 or TRBV12-4 and TRBJ1-1, with 9 positions matching TRBD1. The CDR3 runs 12 residues. V was clipped by 6 bases and J by 10 bases; unmatched bases: 6.